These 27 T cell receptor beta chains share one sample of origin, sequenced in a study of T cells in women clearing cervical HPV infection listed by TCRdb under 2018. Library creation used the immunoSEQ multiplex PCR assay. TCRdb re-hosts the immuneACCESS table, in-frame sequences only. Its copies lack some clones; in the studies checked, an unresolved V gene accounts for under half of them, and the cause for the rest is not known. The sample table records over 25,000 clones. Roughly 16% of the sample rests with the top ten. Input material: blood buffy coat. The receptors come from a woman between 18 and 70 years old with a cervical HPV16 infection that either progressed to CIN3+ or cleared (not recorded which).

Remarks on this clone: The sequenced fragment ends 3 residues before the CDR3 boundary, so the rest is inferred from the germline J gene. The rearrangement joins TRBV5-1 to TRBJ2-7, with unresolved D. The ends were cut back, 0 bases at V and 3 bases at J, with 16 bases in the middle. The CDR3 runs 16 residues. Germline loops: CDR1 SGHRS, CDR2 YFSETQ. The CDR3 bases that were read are TGCGCCAGCAGCTTGGAACTGAATGTTCGTCGCTACGAG. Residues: CASSLELNVRRYE. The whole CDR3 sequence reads CASSLELNVRRYEQYF.

The CDR3 DNA, read in part, is TGCAGTGCACCGAAGGGGGCCGTGAACACTGAA. Translating gives CSAPKGAVNTE. The full CDR3 is CSAPKGAVNTEAFF. The rearrangement links TRBV20-1 to TRBJ1-1, with TRBD1 matching over 7 bases. The read gets to within 3 residues of the CDR3 end, and the germline J gene fills in the rest. The V segment lost 6 bases and the J segment 0 bases; nucleotides outside the gene matches: 7. Germline lookup yields CDR1 DFQATT and CDR2 SNEGSKA (reference sequence). CDR3 length: 14 amino acids.

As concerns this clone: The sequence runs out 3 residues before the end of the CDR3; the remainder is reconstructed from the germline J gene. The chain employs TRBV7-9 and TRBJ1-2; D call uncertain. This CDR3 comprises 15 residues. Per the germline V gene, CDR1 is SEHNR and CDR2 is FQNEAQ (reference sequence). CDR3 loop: CASSLARGVSYDYTF. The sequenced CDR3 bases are TGTGCCAGCAGCTTAGCGCGGGGTGTTTCCTACGAC. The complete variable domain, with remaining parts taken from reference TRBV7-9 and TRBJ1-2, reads DTGVSQNPRHKITKRGQNVTFRCDPISEHNRLYWYRQTLGQGPEFLTYFQNEAQLEKSRLLSDRFSAERPKGSFSTLEIQRTEQGDSAMYLCASSLARGVSYDYTFGSGTRLTVV.

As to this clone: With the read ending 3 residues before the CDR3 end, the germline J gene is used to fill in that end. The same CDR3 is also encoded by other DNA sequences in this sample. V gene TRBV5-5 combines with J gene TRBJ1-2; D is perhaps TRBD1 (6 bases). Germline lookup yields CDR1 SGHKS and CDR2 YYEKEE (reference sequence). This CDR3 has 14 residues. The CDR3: CASSPTGSAEGYTF. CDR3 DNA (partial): TGTGCCAGCAGCCCTACAGGGTCGGCCGAAGGC.

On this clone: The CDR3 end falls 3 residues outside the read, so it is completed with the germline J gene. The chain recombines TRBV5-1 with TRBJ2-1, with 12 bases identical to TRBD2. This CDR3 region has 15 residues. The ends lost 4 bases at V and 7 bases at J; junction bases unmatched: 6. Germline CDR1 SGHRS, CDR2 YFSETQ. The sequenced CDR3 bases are TGCGCCAGCAGCCCCGGACTAGCGGGAAGTAATGAG. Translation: CASSPGLAGSNE. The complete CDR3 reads CASSPGLAGSNEQFF.

CDR3 protein: CASNLLGGLNTEAFF. The DNA read from the CDR3 is TGTGCCAGCAACCTATTAGGGGGCCTGAACACTGAA. The gene calls are TRBV2 and TRBJ1-1, with 7 bases identical to TRBD1. The CDR3 extends 3 residues past the end of the read, so its final part is completed from the germline J gene. Unmatched junction bases numbered 8, after V lost 7 bases and J lost 0 bases. Per germline, CDR1 SNHLY and CDR2 FYNNEI. CDR3 length equals 15 residues.

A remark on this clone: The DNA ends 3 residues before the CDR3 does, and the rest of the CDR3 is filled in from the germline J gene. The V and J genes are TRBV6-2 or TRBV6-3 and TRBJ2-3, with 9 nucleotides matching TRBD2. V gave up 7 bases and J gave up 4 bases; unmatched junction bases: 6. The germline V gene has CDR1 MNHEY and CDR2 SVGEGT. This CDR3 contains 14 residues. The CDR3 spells CASTVGLAPDTQYF. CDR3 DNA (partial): TGTGCCAGCACCGTTGGACTAGCGCCAGATACG.

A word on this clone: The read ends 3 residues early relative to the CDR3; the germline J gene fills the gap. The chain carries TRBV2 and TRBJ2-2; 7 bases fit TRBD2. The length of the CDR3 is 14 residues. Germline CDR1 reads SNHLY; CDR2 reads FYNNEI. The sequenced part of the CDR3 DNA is TGTGCCAGCAATGCCCCGGGGAGGGAGGAAAAG. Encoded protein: CASNAPGREEK. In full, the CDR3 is CASNAPGREEKLFF.

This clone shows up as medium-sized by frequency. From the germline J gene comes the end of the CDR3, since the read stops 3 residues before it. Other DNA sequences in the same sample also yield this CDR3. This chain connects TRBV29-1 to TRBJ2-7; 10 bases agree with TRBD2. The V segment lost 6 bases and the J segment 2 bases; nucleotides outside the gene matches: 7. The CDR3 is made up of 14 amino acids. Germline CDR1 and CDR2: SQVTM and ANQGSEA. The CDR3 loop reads CSVGLAGVTYEQYF. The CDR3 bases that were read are TGCAGCGTCGGGCTAGCGGGGGTTACCTACGAG.

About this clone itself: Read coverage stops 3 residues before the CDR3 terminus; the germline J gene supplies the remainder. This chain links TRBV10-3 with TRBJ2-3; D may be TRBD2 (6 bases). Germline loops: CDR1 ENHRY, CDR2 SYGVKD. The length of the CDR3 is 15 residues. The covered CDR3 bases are TGTGCCATCAGTGAGGGGGGGAGGAACAATCAGCCG. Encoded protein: CAISEGGRNNQP. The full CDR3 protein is CAISEGGRNNQPQYF.

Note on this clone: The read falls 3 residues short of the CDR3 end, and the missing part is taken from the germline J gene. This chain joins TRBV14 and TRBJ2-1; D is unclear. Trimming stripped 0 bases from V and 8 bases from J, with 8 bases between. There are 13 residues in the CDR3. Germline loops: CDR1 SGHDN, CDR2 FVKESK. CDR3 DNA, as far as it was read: TGTGCCAGCAGCCAAGATATGGCCGATGAG. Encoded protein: CASSQDMADE. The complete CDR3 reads CASSQDMADEQFF.

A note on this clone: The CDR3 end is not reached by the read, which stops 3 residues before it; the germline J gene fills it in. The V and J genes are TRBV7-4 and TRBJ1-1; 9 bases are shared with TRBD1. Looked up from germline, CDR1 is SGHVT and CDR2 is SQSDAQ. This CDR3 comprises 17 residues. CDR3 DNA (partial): TGTGCCAGCAGCTCCCCCCGGGACAGGGTAGCCAAAAACATT. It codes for CASSSPRDRVAKNI. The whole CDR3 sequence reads CASSSPRDRVAKNIAFF.

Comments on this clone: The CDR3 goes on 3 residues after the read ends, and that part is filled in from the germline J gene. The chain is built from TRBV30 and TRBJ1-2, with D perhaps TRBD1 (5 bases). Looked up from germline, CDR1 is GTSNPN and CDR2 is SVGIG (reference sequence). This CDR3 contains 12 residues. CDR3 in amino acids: CAWSVEQGDYTF. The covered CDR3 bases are TGTGCCTGGAGTGTAGAGCAGGGCGAC.

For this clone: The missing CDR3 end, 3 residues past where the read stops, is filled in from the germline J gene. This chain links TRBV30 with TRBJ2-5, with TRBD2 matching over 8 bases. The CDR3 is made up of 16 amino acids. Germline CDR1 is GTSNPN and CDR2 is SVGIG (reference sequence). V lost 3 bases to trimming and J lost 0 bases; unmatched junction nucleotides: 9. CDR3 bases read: TGTGCCTGGAGCTCTGGGACTAGACTTTACCAAGAGACC. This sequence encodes CAWSSGTRLYQET. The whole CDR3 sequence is CAWSSGTRLYQETQYF.

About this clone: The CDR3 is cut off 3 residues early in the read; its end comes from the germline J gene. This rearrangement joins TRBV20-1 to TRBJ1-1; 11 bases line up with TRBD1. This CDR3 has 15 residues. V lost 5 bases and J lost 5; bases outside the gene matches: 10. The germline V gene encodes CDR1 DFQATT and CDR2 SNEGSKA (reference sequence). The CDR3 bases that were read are TGCAGTGCTGTCCCGGACAGGGGGCGGGGGACTGAA. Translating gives CSAVPDRGRGTE. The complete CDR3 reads CSAVPDRGRGTEAFF.

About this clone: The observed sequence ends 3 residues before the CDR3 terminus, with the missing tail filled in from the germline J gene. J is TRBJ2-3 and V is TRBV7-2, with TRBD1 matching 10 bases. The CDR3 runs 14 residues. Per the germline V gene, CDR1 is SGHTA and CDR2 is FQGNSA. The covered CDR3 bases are TGTGCCAGCAGCCCTGGGACAGGGGATCAGCCG. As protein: CASSPGTGDQP. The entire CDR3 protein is CASSPGTGDQPQYF.

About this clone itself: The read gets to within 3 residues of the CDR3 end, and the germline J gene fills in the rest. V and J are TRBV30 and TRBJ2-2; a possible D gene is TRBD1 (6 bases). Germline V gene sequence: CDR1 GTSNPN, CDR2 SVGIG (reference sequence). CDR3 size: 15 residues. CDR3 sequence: CAWSVGAGDGEKLFF. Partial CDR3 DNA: TGTGCCTGGAGTGTAGGGGCAGGGGACGGCGAAAAG. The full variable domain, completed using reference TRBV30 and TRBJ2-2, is SQTIHQWPATLVQPVGSPLSLECTVEGTSNPNLYWYRQAAGRGLQLLFYSVGIGQISSEVPQNLSASRPQDRQFILSSKKLLLSDSGFYLCAWSVGAGDGEKLFFGEGSRLTVL.

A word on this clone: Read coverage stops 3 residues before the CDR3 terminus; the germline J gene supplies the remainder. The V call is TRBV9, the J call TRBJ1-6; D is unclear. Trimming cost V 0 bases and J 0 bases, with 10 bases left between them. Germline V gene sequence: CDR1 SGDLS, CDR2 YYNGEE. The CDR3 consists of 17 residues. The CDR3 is CASSVDSLSSYNSPLHF. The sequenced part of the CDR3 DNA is TGTGCCAGCAGCGTAGACAGCCTCAGCTCCTATAATTCACCC.

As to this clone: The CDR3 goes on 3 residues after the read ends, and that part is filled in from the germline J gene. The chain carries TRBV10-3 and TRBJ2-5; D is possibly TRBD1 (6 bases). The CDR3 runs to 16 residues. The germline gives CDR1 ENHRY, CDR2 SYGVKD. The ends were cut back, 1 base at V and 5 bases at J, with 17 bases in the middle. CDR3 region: CAISEFGTSSMETQYF. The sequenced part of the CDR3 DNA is TGTGCCATCAGTGAGTTCGGGACATCGAGTATGGAGACC.

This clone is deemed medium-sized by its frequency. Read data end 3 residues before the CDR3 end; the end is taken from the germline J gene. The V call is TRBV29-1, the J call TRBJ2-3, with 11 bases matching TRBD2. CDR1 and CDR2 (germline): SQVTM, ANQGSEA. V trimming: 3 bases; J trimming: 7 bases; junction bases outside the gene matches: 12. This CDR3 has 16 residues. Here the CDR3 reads CSVDGLLAGVPNTQYF. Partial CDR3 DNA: TGCAGCGTTGATGGTTTACTAGCGGGAGTCCCCAATACG.

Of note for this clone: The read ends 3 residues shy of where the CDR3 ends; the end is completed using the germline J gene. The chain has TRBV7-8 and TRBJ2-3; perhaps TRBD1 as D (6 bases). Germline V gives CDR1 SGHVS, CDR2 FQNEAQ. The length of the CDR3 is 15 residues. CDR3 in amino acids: CASSFTPDRYQPQYF. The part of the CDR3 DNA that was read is TGTGCCAGCAGCTTTACACCTGACAGGTACCAGCCG.

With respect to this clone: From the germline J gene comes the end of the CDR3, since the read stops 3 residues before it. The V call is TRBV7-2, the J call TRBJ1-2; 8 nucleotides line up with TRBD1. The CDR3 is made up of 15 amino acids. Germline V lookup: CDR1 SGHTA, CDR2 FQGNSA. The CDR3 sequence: CASSPQGESSYDYTF. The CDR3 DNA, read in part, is TGTGCCAGCAGCCCACAGGGGGAGAGCTCCTACGAC.

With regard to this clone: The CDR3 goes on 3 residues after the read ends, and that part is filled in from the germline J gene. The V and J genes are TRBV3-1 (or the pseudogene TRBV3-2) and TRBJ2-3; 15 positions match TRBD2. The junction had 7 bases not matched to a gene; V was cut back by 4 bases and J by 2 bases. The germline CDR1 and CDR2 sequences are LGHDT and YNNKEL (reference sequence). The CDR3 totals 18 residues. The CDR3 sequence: CASSLRTSGRALTDTQYF. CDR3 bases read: TGTGCCAGCAGCCTCCGGACTAGCGGGAGGGCCCTCACAGATACG.

The CDR3 loop reads CASSLGAVKAETQYF. CDR3 DNA (partial): TGTGCCAGCAGCTTGGGCGCGGTGAAAGCAGAGACC. The chain joins TRBV5-5 to TRBJ2-5; D remains unclear. The read terminates 3 residues before the CDR3 end, so the remaining end is supplied by the germline J gene. Trimming left V 0 bases short and J 4 bases short, with 13 bases between. Germline CDR1 reads SGHKS; CDR2 reads YYEKEE (reference sequence). CDR3 length equals 15 residues.

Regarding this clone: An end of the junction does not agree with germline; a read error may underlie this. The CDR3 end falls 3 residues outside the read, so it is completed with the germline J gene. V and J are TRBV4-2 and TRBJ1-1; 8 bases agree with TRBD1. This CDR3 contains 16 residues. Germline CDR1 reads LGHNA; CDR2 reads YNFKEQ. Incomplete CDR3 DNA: TGCGCCAGCAGCCAAGAGCCGAGACAGGGGCGCACTGAA. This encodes CASSQEPRQGRTE. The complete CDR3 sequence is CASSQEPRQGRTEAFF.

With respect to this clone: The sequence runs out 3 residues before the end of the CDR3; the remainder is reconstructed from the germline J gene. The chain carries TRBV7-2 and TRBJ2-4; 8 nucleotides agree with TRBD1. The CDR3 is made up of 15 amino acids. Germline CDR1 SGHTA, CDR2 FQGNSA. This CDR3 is CASSPRQGPNYGQYF. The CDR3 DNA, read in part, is TGTGCCAGCAGCCCCCGACAGGGGCCTAACTATGGT.

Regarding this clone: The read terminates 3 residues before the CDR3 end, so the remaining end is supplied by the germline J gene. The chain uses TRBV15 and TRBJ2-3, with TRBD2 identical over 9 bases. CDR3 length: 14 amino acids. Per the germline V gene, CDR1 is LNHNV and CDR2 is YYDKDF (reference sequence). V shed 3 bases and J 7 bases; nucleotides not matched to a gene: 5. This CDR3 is CATSSPSGTNTQYF. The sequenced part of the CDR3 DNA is TGTGCCACCAGCAGCCCTAGCGGGACTAATACG. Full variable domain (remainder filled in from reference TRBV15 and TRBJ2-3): DAMVIQNPRYQVTQFGKPVTLSCSQTLNHNVMYWYQQKSSQAPKLLFHYYDKDFNNEADTPDNFQSRRPNTSFCFLDIRSPGLGDTAMYLCATSSPSGTNTQYFGPGTRLTVL.